The 26 T cell receptor beta chains below were found in one sample sequenced in a study of spatial heterogeneity in lung cancer. Time point given: blood at routine non-recurrence follow-up after resection. Without sorting, whole RNA was sequenced from tumor, nontumor lung or frozen PBMC. Via MiXCR, TCRdb re-called the 5' RACE reads, giving one row per CDR3 protein. This table holds about 120,000 distinct CDR3 sequences, 10% to 15% found once. The material was PBMCs, obtained at follow-up. The receptors shown here come from a male donor with early-stage non-small cell lung cancer.

The CDR3 region is CSARSTRDRALEKLFF. The CDR3 DNA sequence: TGCAGTGCTAGGTCAACCCGGGACAGAGCTCTTGAAAAACTGTTTTTT. The chain is built from TRBV20-1 and TRBJ1-4, with TRBD1 identical over 7 bases. The CDR3 length is 16 residues. V lost 3 bases and J lost 7; bases outside the gene matches: 14. The V gene's germline CDR1 is DFQATT and CDR2 SNEGSKA (reference sequence).

The chain has TRBV5-4 and TRBJ2-6; D call uncertain. The germline V gene encodes CDR1 SGHNT and CDR2 YYREEE (reference sequence). The CDR3 is 18 residues long. V lost 0 bases and J 4 bases, leaving 17 bases between the germline ends. CDR3 residues: CASSLDPVPGSGANVLTF. CDR3 bases: TGTGCCAGCAGCTTGGATCCAGTACCGGGTTCCGGGGCCAACGTCCTGACTTTC.

The rearrangement joins TRBV12-3 or TRBV12-4 to TRBJ1-6; TRBD1 aligns across 10 bases. V was pared by 7 bases and J by 7 bases, with 7 bases of the junction left unmatched. This CDR3 has 15 amino acids. The CDR3 region is CASTWDRGRNSPLHF. The CDR3 DNA follows: TGTGCCAGCACCTGGGACAGGGGCAGAAATTCACCCCTCCACTTT.

There are many counts of this clonotype. In nucleotides, the CDR3 is TGTGCCAGCAGCCAAGTTGCTAGCGGGGGATACACAGATACGCAGTATTTT. Its protein product is CASSQVASGGYTDTQYF. This rearrangement joins TRBV4-2 to TRBJ2-3; 10 positions agree with TRBD2. This CDR3 region has 17 residues. Losses at the gene ends were 1 base for V and 2 bases for J; bases not matched to a gene: 6. Germline assignment: CDR1 LGHNA and CDR2 YNFKEQ.

The sample holds a few counts of this clonotype. For the CDR3, the DNA is TGCAGTGCCTTCCGGGGAGGGAACACCGGGGAGCTGTTTTTT. Translating gives CSAFRGGNTGELFF. The genes are TRBV20-1 and TRBJ2-2, with D perhaps TRBD2 (6 bases). Germline loops: CDR1 DFQATT, CDR2 SNEGSKA (reference sequence). CDR3 length: 14 amino acids. The V end was cut by 6 bases, the J end by 1 base, with 12 bases between.

The rearrangement uses TRBV5-4 and TRBJ2-5; 16 nucleotides align to TRBD2. CDR1 and CDR2 (germline): SGHNT, YYREEE (reference sequence). This CDR3 spans 17 amino acids. V shed 4 bases and J 2 bases; nucleotides not matched to a gene: 5. The CDR3 protein is CASSGGTSGGGQETQYF. CDR3 nucleotide sequence: TGTGCCAGCAGCGGCGGGACTAGCGGGGGGGGACAAGAGACCCAGTACTTC.

A word on this clonotype: A much larger clone sits a single nucleotide away, making a read error possible. The rearrangement joins TRBV11-2 to TRBJ1-3; D gene unclear. From germline, CDR1 is SGHAT and CDR2 FQNNGV. The CDR3 loop spans 14 amino acids. The chain's CDR3 is CASSLGISGDTIYF. The CDR3, as DNA: TGTGCCAGCAGCTTGGGGATCTCTGGAGACACCATATATTTT.

This clonotype was picked up a small number of times. The V and J genes are TRBV20-1 and TRBJ2-6, with D perhaps matching TRBD1 (6 bases). The V gene lost 6 bases and the J gene lost 4 bases, with 10 bases spanning the gap. In germline, CDR1 is DFQATT, CDR2 SNEGSKA (reference sequence). This CDR3 is built from 13 residues. CDR3 bases: TGCAGTGCACCAGGGGAAGGGGCCAACGTCCTGACTTTC. Translated: CSAPGEGANVLTF.

This clonotype was detected a few times. As DNA, the CDR3 is TGTGCCACCAGTGACAAGGACAGGCCCTACGAGCAGTACTTC. This codes for CATSDKDRPYEQYF. The chain employs TRBV24-1 and TRBJ2-7; the match to TRBD1 covers 7 bases. Losses at the gene ends were 4 bases for V and 2 bases for J; bases not matched to a gene: 4. Germline CDR1 reads KGHDR; CDR2 reads SFDVKD. CDR3 size: 14 residues.

V gene TRBV7-9 combines with J gene TRBJ1-3; D is unclear. CDR3 length equals 16 residues. Germline CDR1 reads SEHNR; CDR2 reads FQNEAQ (reference sequence). Trimming stripped 1 base from V and 0 bases from J, with 10 bases between. This chain's CDR3 is CASSLGSGSSGNTIYF. CDR3 coding DNA: TGTGCCAGCAGCTTAGGGTCGGGGAGCTCTGGAAACACCATATATTTT. The full variable domain, in which reference TRBV7-9 and TRBJ1-3 provide the parts outside the CDR3, is DTGVSQNPRHKITKRGQNVTFRCDPISEHNRLYWYRQTLGQGPEFLTYFQNEAQLEKSRLLSDRFSAERPKGSFSTLEIQRTEQGDSAMYLCASSLGSGSSGNTIYFGEGSWLTVV.

CDR3 DNA: TGTGCCAGCAGACCCAGTCTGGGGGGTTACGAGCAGTACTTC. Amino acids: CASRPSLGGYEQYF. This rearrangement joins TRBV28 to TRBJ2-7, with D possibly matching TRBD2 (6 bases). The CDR3 totals 14 residues. V dropped 6 bases and J dropped 4 bases, with 16 bases sitting between them. The germline V gene encodes CDR1 MDHEN and CDR2 SYDVKM.

The chain uses TRBV5-1 and TRBJ2-1, with a tentative D call TRBD2 (6 bases). The ends were cut back, 4 bases at V and 5 bases at J, with 13 bases in the middle. This CDR3 spans 14 amino acids. Germline CDR1 is SGHRS and CDR2 is YFSETQ. CDR3 in amino acids: CASSPGGVNNEQFF. The DNA for the CDR3 is TGCGCCAGCAGCCCAGGAGGGGTAAACAATGAGCAGTTCTTC.

This clonotype was seen ten or more times. The chain recombines TRBV29-1 with TRBJ2-7; 9 bases map to TRBD1. CDR1 is SQVTM, CDR2 ANQGSEA, per germline. With 1 base clipped from V and 10 bases from J, the junction kept 8 bases outside the gene matches. This CDR3 has 13 amino acids. CDR3 bases: TGCAGCGTTGAAGCGGGGACAGGGAGGTCTCAGTACTTC. Protein sequence: CSVEAGTGRSQYF.

This chain connects TRBV4-2 to TRBJ2-7; 8 bases match TRBD1. Germline V lookup: CDR1 LGHNA, CDR2 YNFKEQ. V lost 4 bases, J lost 2 bases, and 4 bases stayed unmatched. The CDR3 contains 14 residues. CDR3 sequence: CASSPTGETYEQYF. The CDR3 DNA follows: TGTGCCAGCAGCCCGACAGGGGAAACCTACGAGCAGTACTTC.

The J gene is TRBJ1-1, the V gene TRBV6-6; 7 nucleotides match TRBD1. The CDR3 runs to 16 residues. V shed 2 bases and J 5 bases; nucleotides not matched to a gene: 11. Germline CDR1 is MNHNY and CDR2 is SVGAGI (reference sequence). The CDR3 here is CASSYMRGRGETEAFF. The CDR3 coding sequence is TGTGCCAGCAGTTACATGCGCGGCAGGGGGGAAACTGAAGCTTTCTTT.

The chain links TRBV3-1 to TRBJ2-7; 10 nucleotides align to TRBD1. V shed 8 bases and J 6 bases; nucleotides not matched to a gene: 13. CDR3 length equals 15 residues. The germline V gene encodes CDR1 LGHDT and CDR2 YNNKEL (reference sequence). The CDR3 coding sequence is TGTGCCAGCGGCCTCCGAGGAGGACAGGGGGGCGAGCAGTACTTC. Translated, it gives CASGLRGGQGGEQYF.

This clonotype was seen repeatedly, ten times or more. The gene calls are TRBV7-9 and TRBJ1-3; no reliable D call. The CDR3 is 14 residues long. Germline CDR1 reads SEHNR; CDR2 reads FQNEAQ (reference sequence). Trimming cost V 5 bases and J 0 bases, with 8 bases left between them. The CDR3 protein is CASSPQISGNTIYF. DNA for the CDR3: TGTGCCAGCAGCCCCCAGATCTCTGGAAACACCATATATTTT.

This clonotype was picked up a small number of times. The chain uses TRBV28 and TRBJ2-3; 7 bases map to TRBD1. CDR3 size: 13 residues. Germline values: CDR1 MDHEN, CDR2 SYDVKM. The ends lost 7 bases at V and 3 bases at J; junction bases unmatched: 4. The DNA of the CDR3 is TGTGCCAGCATCCAGACAGGGACAGATACGCAGTATTTT. This gives the protein CASIQTGTDTQYF.

This clonotype was detected only a few times. The V and J genes are TRBV20-1 and TRBJ2-2; weak D call: TRBD1 (6 bases). Germline V lookup: CDR1 DFQATT, CDR2 SNEGSKA (reference sequence). V lost 0 bases to trimming and J lost 6 bases, with 14 bases between them. The CDR3 contains 15 residues. The CDR3 DNA follows: TGCAGTGCTAGAGATCCGGTGACAGGTGCCGGGGAGCTGTTTTTT. Translated: CSARDPVTGAGELFF.

The J gene is TRBJ1-2, the V gene TRBV19; the D gene is possibly TRBD1 (5 bases). CDR1 and CDR2 (germline): LNHDA, SQIVND (reference sequence). Trimming took 3 bases from V and 5 from J, leaving 10 bases between them. The CDR3 spans 13 residues. The DNA of the CDR3 is TGTGCCAGTAGTATGGGACCGACGTATGGCTACACCTTC. It is translated as CASSMGPTYGYTF.

This clonotype was recorded at least ten times. The genes are TRBV5-5 and TRBJ1-1; D is undetermined. Germline loops: CDR1 SGHKS, CDR2 YYEKEE (reference sequence). V gave up 1 base and J gave up 2 bases, with 0 bases separating them. The CDR3 is 11 residues long. This chain's CDR3 is CASSLNTEAFF. In nucleotides, the CDR3 is TGTGCCAGCAGCTTGAACACTGAAGCTTTCTTT.

The V and J genes are TRBV29-1 and TRBJ2-3; TRBD2 might be the D (7 bases). Germline V gene data show CDR1 as SQVTM and CDR2 as ANQGSEA. CDR3 size: 14 residues. Deletions cut 7 bases from V and 2 bases from J, with 16 bases between. The CDR3 spells CSASRGPHTDTQYF. In DNA, the CDR3 is TGCAGCGCCTCGCGGGGGCCGCACACAGATACGCAGTATTTT.

This clonotype was picked up a small number of times. V is TRBV14 and J is TRBJ1-6; D remains ambiguous. V was pared by 1 base and J by 8 bases, with 12 bases between. The CDR3 length is 15 residues. Germline V lookup: CDR1 SGHDN, CDR2 FVKESK. This CDR3 reads CASSQVSSSYSPLHF. The DNA for the CDR3 is TGTGCCAGCAGCCAAGTTTCTAGCTCTTATTCACCCCTCCACTTT.

The V gene is TRBV7-9, the J gene TRBJ1-3, with D unresolved. Trimming removed 5 bases at V and 2 bases at J, with 10 bases between. The CDR3 totals 14 residues. CDR1 is SEHNR and CDR2 is FQNEAQ in the germline V gene (reference sequence). The CDR3 loop is CASSLGSAGNTIYF. The CDR3 DNA follows: TGTGCCAGCAGCCTAGGGAGTGCTGGAAACACCATATATTTT.

This chain uses TRBV7-3 with TRBJ2-7, with TRBD1 as a possible D gene (6 bases). In germline, CDR1 is SGHTA, CDR2 FQGTGA. The CDR3 runs 17 residues. The germline V and J ends were trimmed by 1 base and 0 bases, with 16 bases remaining between them. CDR3 sequence (DNA): TGTGCCAGCAGCTTAATTGTGGACAGCTTAAGCTCCTACGAGCAGTACTTC. As protein: CASSLIVDSLSSYEQYF.

In its sample, this clonotype was seen a few times. V is TRBV6-5 and J is TRBJ1-2; TRBD1 agrees at 8 bases. V lost 0 bases to trimming and J lost 2 bases; unmatched junction nucleotides: 5. The CDR3 totals 16 residues. Germline V lookup: CDR1 MNHEY, CDR2 SVGAGI. The CDR3 nucleotides read TGTGCCAGCAGTTACTCGGGGGACAGGTCGAACTATGGCTACACCTTC. This codes for CASSYSGDRSNYGYTF.